The next 21 T cell receptor beta chains were all read from a single sample in a study of T cell responses to AZD1222 COVID-19 vaccine. TCRdb keeps only in-frame clones here, not all; method: immunoSEQ multiplex PCR. The data contain some 66,000 clones, about 88% of them singletons. The source was peripheral blood, collected on day 0 of AZD1222 vaccination. These receptors came from an adult in good health.

The chain is built from TRBV24-1 and TRBJ2-1, with TRBD2 as a possible D gene (6 bases). The CDR3 loop spans 16 amino acids. Germline V gives CDR1 KGHDR, CDR2 SFDVKD. V lost 2 bases, J lost 0 bases, and 10 bases lay in between. CDR3 nucleotide sequence: TGTGCCACCAGTGATTCCAGCGGGCCCTCCTACAATGAGCAGTTCTTC. Encoded protein: CATSDSSGPSYNEQFF.

This chain connects TRBV19 to TRBJ1-2, with D unresolved. Trimming removed 3 bases from V and 2 bases from J, with 7 bases in between. CDR3 length: 13 residues. CDR1 LNHDA and CDR2 SQIVND come from the germline V gene (reference sequence). Written as DNA, the CDR3 is TGTGCCAGTAGTATCGGGGTGAACTATGGCTACACCTTC. Protein product: CASSIGVNYGYTF.

This rearrangement joins TRBV27 to TRBJ2-1; 7 bases align to TRBD2. From germline, CDR1 is MNHEY and CDR2 SMNVEV (reference sequence). With V trimmed by 1 base and J by 4 bases, 10 bases remained unmatched. CDR3 size: 17 residues. CDR3 protein: CASSLLGVGGVYNEQFF. Here the CDR3 DNA reads TGTGCCAGCAGTTTATTAGGTGTGGGGGGGGTTTACAATGAGCAGTTCTTC.

The chain carries TRBV4-1 and TRBJ2-5, with TRBD2 identical over 9 bases. The CDR3 loop spans 15 amino acids. Looked up from germline, CDR1 is MGHRA and CDR2 is YSYEKL. Trimming took 3 bases from V and 6 from J; bases not matched to a gene: 8. CDR3 nucleotides: TGCGCCAGCAGCCATCCGGGACTAGCCGGGAAGACCCAGTACTTC. It specifies CASSHPGLAGKTQYF.

This chain connects TRBV19 to TRBJ1-4; a weak D match, TRBD1 (6 bases). V lost 8 bases to trimming and J lost 7 bases, with 11 bases between them. This CDR3 has 12 residues. Germline V CDR1 and CDR2: LNHDA, SQIVND (reference sequence). This CDR3 is CASGTRGEKLFF. The CDR3 DNA reads TGTGCCAGTGGAACCAGGGGTGAAAAACTGTTTTTT.

This chain links TRBV4-3 with TRBJ2-1, with 10 bases fitting TRBD2. This CDR3 is 16 amino acids long. V shed 0 bases and J 4 bases; nucleotides not matched to a gene: 3. Germline V gene lookup returns CDR1 LGHNA and CDR2 YSLEER. The CDR3, as DNA: TGCGCCAGCAGCCAAGAAGCGGGGGGGCCTTACAATGAGCAGTTCTTC. It is translated as CASSQEAGGPYNEQFF.

The V call is TRBV5-1, the J call TRBJ2-7, with 8 nucleotides matching TRBD1. Germline V lookup: CDR1 SGHRS, CDR2 YFSETQ. CDR3 size: 15 residues. V shed 8 bases and J 3 bases; nucleotides not matched to a gene: 13. The CDR3 coding sequence is TGCGCCAGTACGAATTCAGGGGGCGGCTTCTACGAGCAGTACTTC. Protein: CASTNSGGGFYEQYF.

This clone showed up just once. V and J are TRBV27 and TRBJ1-6, with D maybe TRBD1 (5 bases). Between the trimmed V and J ends, which lost 5 bases and 7 bases, there was a span of 12 bases. Looked up from germline, CDR1 is MNHEY and CDR2 is SMNVEV (reference sequence). The length of the CDR3 is 14 residues. In nucleotides, the CDR3 is TGTGCCAGCAGTCCCGGGACGGGGAATTCACCCCTCCACTTT. It specifies CASSPGTGNSPLHF.

V gene TRBV4-1 combines with J gene TRBJ1-6; D possibly corresponds to TRBD1 (6 bases). The CDR3 is 14 residues long. Germline V gene sequence: CDR1 MGHRA, CDR2 YSYEKL. Trimming pared 4 bases from V and 10 bases from J, leaving 14 bases between. This CDR3 reads CASSLQGRNSPLHF. CDR3 nucleotide sequence: TGCGCCAGCAGCCTCCAGGGGAGGAACTCACCCCTCCACTTT.

This sequence joins TRBV18 and TRBJ1-3; TRBD1 agrees at 8 bases. V was clipped by 3 bases and J by 0 bases; unmatched bases: 7. The CDR3 runs to 17 residues. Germline CDR1 is KGHSH and CDR2 is LQKENI. DNA for the CDR3: TGTGCCAGCTCACCTCGGGACAGGCATGACTCTGGAAACACCATATATTTT. Residues: CASSPRDRHDSGNTIYF.

The chain joins TRBV4-2 to TRBJ1-2, with D maybe TRBD1 (5 bases). Germline CDR1 LGHNA, CDR2 YNFKEQ. Trimming took off 0 bases at V and 2 bases at J, with 13 bases between the two ends. The CDR3 extends over 16 amino acids. CDR3 protein: CASSQEGGRVNYGYTF. The CDR3 DNA reads as TGTGCCAGCAGCCAAGAAGGTGGCAGGGTCAACTATGGCTACACCTTC.

The chain is built from TRBV30 and TRBJ2-5; D perhaps matches TRBD1 (6 bases). V lost 4 bases and J 2 bases, leaving 11 bases between the germline ends. Per the germline V gene, CDR1 is GTSNPN and CDR2 is SVGIG (reference sequence). The CDR3 loop spans 13 amino acids. In nucleotides, the CDR3 is TGTGCCTGGACCAGACAGGTACAAGAGACCCAGTACTTC. Translated: CAWTRQVQETQYF.

The V gene is TRBV28, the J gene TRBJ1-5, with 7 bases aligning to TRBD1. The CDR3 extends over 14 amino acids. V was pared by 5 bases and J by 2 bases, with 3 bases of the junction left unmatched. Germline lookup yields CDR1 MDHEN and CDR2 SYDVKM. This CDR3 is CASSAGGGNQPQHF. The CDR3 bases are TGTGCCAGCAGTGCAGGGGGAGGCAATCAGCCCCAGCATTTT.

The J gene is TRBJ2-1, the V gene TRBV6-6; D unclear. The CDR3 runs to 13 residues. Trimming shortened V by 2 bases and J by 9 bases, and 11 bases separated the two germline ends. Germline lookup yields CDR1 MNHNY and CDR2 SVGAGI (reference sequence). Written as DNA, the CDR3 is TGTGCCAGCAGTTACCCGGACGGAGCTGAGCAGTTCTTC. It is translated as CASSYPDGAEQFF.

The J gene is TRBJ1-2, the V gene TRBV5-1, with TRBD1 matching over 9 bases. J lost 10 bases, V lost 0 bases, and 13 bases had no gene match. Germline lookup yields CDR1 SGHRS and CDR2 YFSETQ. The CDR3 contains 16 residues. The DNA for the CDR3 is TGCGCCAGCAGCTTGGACGGGACAATACGGACAGGGGACTACACCTTC. Amino acids: CASSLDGTIRTGDYTF.

This clone appeared once. The chain links TRBV19 to TRBJ2-1; 9 bases fit TRBD2. The germline gives CDR1 LNHDA, CDR2 SQIVND (reference sequence). This CDR3 is built from 17 residues. Trimming took 5 bases from V and 0 from J; bases not matched to a gene: 8. CDR3 nucleotides: TGTGCCAGTAGTGGGGAGCTAGCGGGGATCTCCTACAATGAGCAGTTCTTC. Amino acid sequence: CASSGELAGISYNEQFF.

This chain links TRBV4-3 with TRBJ2-3; D may be TRBD1 or TRBD2 (6 bases each). Germline V gives CDR1 LGHNA, CDR2 YSLEER. The CDR3 is made up of 17 amino acids. With 1 base removed from V and 7 bases from J, the gap between germline ends came to 21 bases. DNA for the CDR3: TGCGCCAGCAGCCAAGGCCCGGGGGACACCACGGCGAATACGCAGTATTTT. Residues: CASSQGPGDTTANTQYF.

V usage is TRBV10-3 and J usage is TRBJ2-7, with TRBD1 identical over 10 bases. Germline-derived CDR1 and CDR2 are ENHRY and SYGVKD. CDR3 length: 13 amino acids. Trimming removed 6 bases from V and 2 bases from J; junction bases left unmatched: 1. CDR3 in amino acids: CAIRGQGTYEQYF. CDR3 DNA: TGTGCCATCAGGGGACAGGGGACCTACGAGCAGTACTTC.

The genes are TRBV2 and TRBJ1-2; weak D call: TRBD1 (5 bases). This CDR3 has 16 residues. V was cut by 6 bases and J by 7 bases, with 24 bases left in between. Germline assignment: CDR1 SNHLY and CDR2 FYNNEI. The CDR3 spells CASRDWDRQRVGGYTF. CDR3 DNA sequence: TGTGCCAGCAGGGACTGGGACCGCCAAAGGGTGGGTGGCTACACCTTC.

CDR3 residues: CASSPGTDETQYF. CDR3 DNA: TGTGCCAGCAGCCCCGGGACAGACGAGACCCAGTACTTC. The chain is built from TRBV7-8 and TRBJ2-5; TRBD1 agrees at 7 bases. V lost 5 bases to trimming and J lost 5 bases; unmatched junction nucleotides: 5. The CDR3 length is 13 residues. Germline CDR1 reads SGHVS; CDR2 reads FQNEAQ.

The V and J genes are TRBV11-3 and TRBJ1-2; 7 bases fit TRBD1. V lost 5 bases, J lost 2 bases, and 2 bases stayed unmatched. CDR3 size: 13 residues. The germline CDR1 and CDR2 sequences are SGHNT and YENEEA. The CDR3 loop reads CASSRGQNYGYTF. CDR3 sequence (DNA): TGTGCCAGCAGCAGGGGACAGAACTATGGCTACACCTTC.